The 31 T cell receptor beta chains below all came from one sample that was sequenced in a study of blood T cell repertoires in COVID-19. Profiling relied on immunoSEQ multiplex PCR, and the TCRdb table lists in-frame clones only, not all of them. The sample shows some 310,000 clones, 90% of them seen only once. What was sequenced was peripheral blood. These receptors all come from a woman aged 40 to 50 with COVID-19, enrolled during active disease.

The chain carries TRBV7-2 and TRBJ2-5, with D perhaps TRBD2 (5 bases). There are 15 residues in the CDR3. The V gene's germline CDR1 is SGHTA and CDR2 FQGNSA. With 8 bases removed from V and 5 bases from J, the gap between germline ends came to 21 bases. The CDR3: CASRPQVGSGETQYF. CDR3 in DNA: TGTGCCAGCCGGCCACAAGTTGGGAGTGGGGAGACCCAGTACTTC.

The chain joins TRBV10-3 to TRBJ1-6; 9 bases agree with TRBD1. The trim removed 11 bases at V and 9 bases at J, leaving 11 bases unmatched. Germline V CDR1 and CDR2: ENHRY, SYGVKD. The CDR3 is 14 residues long. The CDR3 loop is CAARLGTGSSPLHF. CDR3 DNA sequence: TGTGCCGCAAGACTCGGGACAGGGAGTTCACCCCTCCACTTT.

The V gene is TRBV7-9, the J gene TRBJ1-1; no clear D gene. The length of the CDR3 is 13 residues. Germline CDR1 is SEHNR and CDR2 is FQNEAQ (reference sequence). The ends were cut back, 2 bases at V and 4 bases at J, with 8 bases in the middle. Here the CDR3 DNA reads TGTGCCAGCAGCTTACGAGGGCCCACTGAAGCTTTCTTT. It encodes CASSLRGPTEAFF.

The chain carries TRBV19 and TRBJ2-3; the match to TRBD1 covers 8 bases. V dropped 5 bases and J dropped 14; count of bases not matched to a gene: 12. This CDR3 is 13 amino acids long. Germline assignment: CDR1 LNHDA and CDR2 SQIVND (reference sequence). The CDR3 region has the DNA TGTGCCAGTAGTGGGACGGGACAGGCCCCGAGGTATTTT. Protein product: CASSGTGQAPRYF.

The chain combines TRBV28 with TRBJ2-7, with 10 nucleotides matching TRBD1. The CDR3 is 14 amino acids. Losses at the gene ends were 4 bases for V and 6 bases for J; bases not matched to a gene: 6. The V gene's germline CDR1 is MDHEN and CDR2 SYDVKM. As DNA, the CDR3 is TGTGCCAGCAGTTGGGGGACAGGGGTTTCCGAGCAGTACTTC. Translation gives CASSWGTGVSEQYF.

This sequence joins TRBV7-2 and TRBJ2-1; the D gene is possibly TRBD1 (6 bases). In germline, CDR1 is SGHTA, CDR2 FQGNSA. V gave up 5 bases and J gave up 4 bases, with 9 bases separating them. This CDR3 comprises 13 residues. The CDR3 DNA reads TGTGCCAGCAGCCTCGGACAGTACAATGAGCAGTTCTTC. Its protein is CASSLGQYNEQFF.

The V gene is TRBV7-9, the J gene TRBJ2-3, with a weak D call TRBD1 (6 bases). The CDR3 consists of 15 residues. Trimming shortened V by 1 base and J by 0 bases, and 8 bases separated the two germline ends. CDR1 is SEHNR, CDR2 FQNEAQ, per germline (reference sequence). The CDR3 DNA reads as TGTGCCAGCAGCTTAGAGGGACACAGCACAGATACGCAGTATTTT. Its protein is CASSLEGHSTDTQYF.

V gene TRBV10-1 combines with J gene TRBJ2-1; 11 bases line up with TRBD1. The CDR3 extends over 16 amino acids. The V gene's germline CDR1 is WNHNN and CDR2 SYGVQD (reference sequence). V was pared by 3 bases and J by 1 base, with 2 bases of the junction left unmatched. The DNA for the CDR3 is TGCGCCAGCAGTGACGGGACAGGGGGTTCCTACAATGAGCAGTTCTTC. Residues: CASSDGTGGSYNEQFF.

The J gene is TRBJ2-1, the V gene TRBV7-9; TRBD2 matches at 7 bases. V lost 8 bases to trimming and J lost 8 bases; unmatched junction nucleotides: 12. In germline, CDR1 is SEHNR, CDR2 FQNEAQ (reference sequence). The CDR3 has 14 amino acids. In DNA, the CDR3 is TGTGCCAGCGCGCGACTAGCTCCCCGGGATGAGCAGTTCTTC. Translating gives CASARLAPRDEQFF.

This clone was observed a single time. The V and J genes are TRBV2 and TRBJ2-7; D is ambiguous. The germline gives CDR1 SNHLY, CDR2 FYNNEI. V lost 5 bases and J 8 bases, leaving 13 bases between the germline ends. The CDR3 sequence is 12 residues long. This CDR3 is CASSRLGRKQYF. In nucleotides, the CDR3 is TGTGCCAGCAGTCGTCTTGGGCGCAAGCAGTACTTC.

This clone was observed a single time. The J gene is TRBJ1-5, the V gene TRBV6-6, with 9 bases lining up with TRBD1. V lost 5 bases to trimming and J lost 4 bases; unmatched junction nucleotides: 3. The CDR3 extends over 14 amino acids. CDR1 is MNHNY, CDR2 SVGAGI, per germline (reference sequence). The CDR3 nucleotides are TGTGCCAGCAGTGGACAGGGGAGGAATCAGCCCCAGCATTTT. The encoded protein is CASSGQGRNQPQHF.

Remarks on this clone: Other DNA variants within this sample encode the same CDR3. The chain links TRBV6-5 to TRBJ1-1, with 8 bases aligning to TRBD1. This CDR3 contains 15 residues. Germline CDR1 reads MNHEY; CDR2 reads SVGAGI. Trimming at V came to 5 bases and at J to 0 bases, leaving 5 bases not matched to a gene. CDR3 bases: TGTGCCAGCAGTCGACAGGGGAGGATGAACACTGAAGCTTTCTTT. Protein sequence: CASSRQGRMNTEAFF.

The chain has TRBV19 and TRBJ1-5, with D maybe TRBD1 (5 bases). Germline values: CDR1 LNHDA, CDR2 SQIVND (reference sequence). There are 16 residues in the CDR3. V lost 7 bases and J lost 0, with 16 bases in between. CDR3 coding DNA: TGTGCCAGTACCCAACAGGCGAGTTATAGCAATCAGCCCCAGCATTTT. This translates into CASTQQASYSNQPQHF.

The J gene is TRBJ2-7, the V gene TRBV7-9; 13 nucleotides align to TRBD2. Per the germline V gene, CDR1 is SEHNR and CDR2 is FQNEAQ (reference sequence). Germline trimming cut 6 bases from V and 4 bases from J; bases unmatched to any gene: 9. The CDR3 extends over 16 amino acids. CDR3: CASRPIGGLAGYEQYF. In DNA form, the CDR3 reads TGTGCCAGCAGGCCTATAGGGGGACTAGCGGGATACGAGCAGTACTTC.

V is TRBV28 and J is TRBJ1-1, with a weak D call TRBD1 (5 bases). The germline V gene has CDR1 MDHEN and CDR2 SYDVKM. The CDR3 totals 12 residues. The V end was cut by 6 bases, the J end by 6 bases, with 11 bases between. CDR3 residues: CASREQAPEAFF. The DNA of the CDR3 is TGTGCCAGCAGGGAACAGGCGCCTGAAGCTTTCTTT.

This chain joins TRBV3-1 (or the pseudogene TRBV3-2) and TRBJ2-7; 9 nucleotides match TRBD2. Germline V lookup: CDR1 LGHDT, CDR2 YNNKEL (reference sequence). Trimming at V came to 5 bases and at J to 6 bases, leaving 2 bases not matched to a gene. This CDR3 has 12 residues. In DNA, the CDR3 is TGTGCCAGCAGCTATAGCGGGAGCGAGCAGTACTTC. It translates to CASSYSGSEQYF.

The rearrangement joins TRBV7-2 to TRBJ2-7, with D perhaps TRBD1 (6 bases). The germline V gene has CDR1 SGHTA and CDR2 FQGNSA. The V and J ends lost 1 base and 2 bases respectively, with 12 bases between them. This CDR3 spans 15 amino acids. This chain's CDR3 is CASSLVHDRPYEQYF. DNA for the CDR3: TGTGCCAGCAGCTTAGTGCATGACAGGCCCTACGAGCAGTACTTC. Looking up the rest from reference TRBV7-2 and TRBJ2-7 gives the full variable domain: GAGVSQSPSNKVTEKGKDVELRCDPISGHTALYWYRQSLGQGLEFLIYFQGNSAPDKSGLPSDRFSAERTGGSVSTLTIQRTQQEDSAVYLCASSLVHDRPYEQYFGPGTRLTVT.

This CDR3 is CATSPGGDLSYGQPQHF. CDR3 DNA sequence: TGTGCCACCAGCCCAGGAGGGGATTTGAGTTACGGTCAGCCCCAGCATTTT. J is TRBJ1-5 and V is TRBV24-1; weak D call: TRBD1 (5 bases). Germline V gene lookup returns CDR1 KGHDR and CDR2 SFDVKD. This CDR3 contains 17 residues. The V end was cut by 7 bases, the J end by 6 bases, with 24 bases between.

J is TRBJ1-2 and V is TRBV5-1; D gene uncertain. The germline V and J ends were trimmed by 0 bases and 8 bases, with 8 bases remaining between them. Germline V gene lookup returns CDR1 SGHRS and CDR2 YFSETQ. This CDR3 is built from 12 residues. CDR3 nucleotide sequence: TGCGCCAGCAGCTTGGATCAGTCAGGCTACACCTTC. The encoded protein is CASSLDQSGYTF. Complete variable domain (other parts from reference TRBV5-1 and TRBJ1-2): KAGVTQTPRYLIKTRGQQVTLSCSPISGHRSVSWYQQTPGQGLQFLFEYFSETQRNKGNFPGRFSGRQFSNSRSEMNVSTLELGDSALYLCASSLDQSGYTFGSGTRLTVV.

The chain is built from TRBV5-6 and TRBJ2-1, with a tentative D call TRBD2 (5 bases). CDR3 size: 16 residues. Germline V gene sequence: CDR1 SGHDT, CDR2 YYEEEE. The V end was cut by 5 bases, the J end by 0 bases, with 15 bases between. DNA for the CDR3: TGTGCCAGCAGTCCACGACGGGGTGACTCCTACAATGAGCAGTTCTTC. Encoded protein: CASSPRRGDSYNEQFF.

The V call is TRBV5-1, the J call TRBJ1-6; possible D gene TRBD1, 6 bases. The length of the CDR3 is 15 residues. The V gene lost 0 bases and the J gene lost 4 bases, with 8 bases spanning the gap. Germline V gives CDR1 SGHRS, CDR2 YFSETQ. The CDR3 DNA is TGCGCCAGCAGCTTGGGGACAGCATATAATTCACCCCTCCACTTT. This encodes CASSLGTAYNSPLHF.

This clone was recorded only once. The CDR3 region has the DNA TGTGCCAGCAGTGCAGAGCGGTCTAACCCCTATGGCTACACCTTC. Protein product: CASSAERSNPYGYTF. The chain combines TRBV2 with TRBJ1-2; D gene unclear. From germline, CDR1 is SNHLY and CDR2 FYNNEI. The ends were cut back, 4 bases at V and 4 bases at J, with 16 bases in the middle. This CDR3 contains 15 residues. Full variable domain (remainder filled in from reference TRBV2 and TRBJ1-2): EPEVTQTPSHQVTQMGQEVILRCVPISNHLYFYWYRQILGQKVEFLVSFYNNEISEKSEIFDDQFSVERPDGSNFTLKIRSTKLEDSAMYFCASSAERSNPYGYTFGSGTRLTVV.

This chain joins TRBV5-6 and TRBJ2-6; tentatively, D is TRBD1 (6 bases). V was shortened by 4 bases and J by 0 bases, with 14 bases between the two germline ends. Germline V gene sequence: CDR1 SGHDT, CDR2 YYEEEE. The CDR3 spans 17 residues. The CDR3 sequence: CASSPDRTASGANVLTF. In DNA, the CDR3 is TGTGCCAGCAGCCCCGACCGGACAGCCTCTGGGGCCAACGTCCTGACTTTC. Drawing the rest from reference TRBV5-6 and TRBJ2-6, the complete variable domain is DAGVTQSPTHLIKTRGQQVTLRCSPKSGHDTVSWYQQALGQGPQFIFQYYEEEERQRGNFPDRFSGHQFPNYSSELNVNALLLGDSALYLCASSPDRTASGANVLTFGAGSRLTVL.

This clone was seen once. The chain couples TRBV6-1 to TRBJ2-3; tentative D call: TRBD2 (6 bases). The germline V gene has CDR1 MNHNS and CDR2 SASEGT. The CDR3 covers 14 residues. V was pared by 2 bases and J by 4 bases, with 10 bases between. CDR3 protein: CASSELGGADTQYF. CDR3 sequence (DNA): TGTGCCAGCAGTGAATTGGGGGGAGCAGATACGCAGTATTTT.

The chain has TRBV28 and TRBJ1-5; D unclear. The CDR3 is made up of 12 amino acids. V lost 6 bases and J lost 4, with 7 bases in between. In germline, CDR1 is MDHEN, CDR2 SYDVKM. In nucleotides, the CDR3 is TGTGCCAGCAGCTTTTCGAATCAGCCCCAGCATTTT. Its translation is CASSFSNQPQHF.

The rearrangement joins TRBV29-1 to TRBJ2-1; possibly TRBD2 for D (6 bases). Germline V CDR1 and CDR2: SQVTM, ANQGSEA. Trimming removed 5 bases at V and 2 bases at J, with 10 bases between. This CDR3 contains 13 residues. CDR3 nucleotides: TGCAGCGTTTTTCCTAGCGCCTACAATGAGCAGTTCTTC. The encoded protein is CSVFPSAYNEQFF.

This chain connects TRBV18 to TRBJ1-3, with D possibly matching TRBD1 (6 bases). Trimming removed 3 bases at V and 0 bases at J, with 12 bases between. The CDR3 has 16 residues. Per germline, CDR1 KGHSH and CDR2 LQKENI. Here the CDR3 reads CASSPRQAFSGNTIYF. For the CDR3, the DNA is TGTGCCAGCTCACCTAGACAGGCCTTCTCTGGAAACACCATATATTTT.

The rearrangement links TRBV11-2 to TRBJ1-4; D is perhaps TRBD1 (5 bases). The V gene lost 0 bases and the J gene lost 10 bases, with 12 bases spanning the gap. The CDR3 loop spans 14 amino acids. The germline CDR1 and CDR2 sequences are SGHAT and FQNNGV. CDR3 in amino acids: CASSLDKGIVKLFF. DNA for the CDR3: TGTGCCAGCAGCTTAGATAAGGGGATTGTAAAACTGTTTTTT.

This clone was picked up one time. The DNA of the CDR3 is TGTGCCAGCAGTTTCCTTGACAGGGGGGGCACTGAAGCTTTCTTT. Encoded protein: CASSFLDRGGTEAFF. The chain uses TRBV28 and TRBJ1-1; TRBD1 aligns across 9 bases. CDR3 length: 15 amino acids. Germline V gene lookup returns CDR1 MDHEN and CDR2 SYDVKM. V lost 3 bases, J lost 4 bases, and 6 bases stayed unmatched.

The chain is built from TRBV27 and TRBJ1-6; 11 positions match TRBD1. The CDR3 contains 16 residues. Germline assignment: CDR1 MNHEY and CDR2 SMNVEV (reference sequence). J lost 6 bases, V lost 4 bases, and 5 bases had no gene match. The CDR3 sequence is CASSSPGTGGNSPLHF. The CDR3 DNA reads as TGTGCCAGCAGTTCACCTGGGACAGGGGGTAATTCACCCCTCCACTTT.

The chain combines TRBV27 with TRBJ2-1; the D gene is possibly TRBD2 (5 bases). CDR1 MNHEY and CDR2 SMNVEV come from the germline V gene (reference sequence). The CDR3 has 15 amino acids. Trimming cost V 2 bases and J 4 bases, with 12 bases left between them. CDR3 amino acids: CASSLLPGFYNEQFF. CDR3 nucleotides: TGTGCCAGCAGTTTACTTCCGGGATTTTACAATGAGCAGTTCTTC.